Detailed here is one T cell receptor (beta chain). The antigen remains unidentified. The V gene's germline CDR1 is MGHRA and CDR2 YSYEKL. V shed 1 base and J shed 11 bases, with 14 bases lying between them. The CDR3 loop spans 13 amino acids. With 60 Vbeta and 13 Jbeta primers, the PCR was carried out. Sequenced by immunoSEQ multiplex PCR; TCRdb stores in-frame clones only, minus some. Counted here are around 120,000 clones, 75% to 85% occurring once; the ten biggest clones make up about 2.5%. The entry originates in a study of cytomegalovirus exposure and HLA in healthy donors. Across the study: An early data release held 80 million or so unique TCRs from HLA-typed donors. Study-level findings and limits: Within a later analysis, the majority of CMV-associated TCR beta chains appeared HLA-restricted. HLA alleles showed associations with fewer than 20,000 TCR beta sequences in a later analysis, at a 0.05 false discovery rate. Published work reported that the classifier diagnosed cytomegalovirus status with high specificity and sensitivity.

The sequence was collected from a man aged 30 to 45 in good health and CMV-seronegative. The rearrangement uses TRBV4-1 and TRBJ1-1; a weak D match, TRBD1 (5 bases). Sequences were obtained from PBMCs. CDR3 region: CASSQGRRGLAFF. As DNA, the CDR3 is TGCGCCAGCAGCCAAGGGCGGAGGGGCTTGGCTTTCTTT.